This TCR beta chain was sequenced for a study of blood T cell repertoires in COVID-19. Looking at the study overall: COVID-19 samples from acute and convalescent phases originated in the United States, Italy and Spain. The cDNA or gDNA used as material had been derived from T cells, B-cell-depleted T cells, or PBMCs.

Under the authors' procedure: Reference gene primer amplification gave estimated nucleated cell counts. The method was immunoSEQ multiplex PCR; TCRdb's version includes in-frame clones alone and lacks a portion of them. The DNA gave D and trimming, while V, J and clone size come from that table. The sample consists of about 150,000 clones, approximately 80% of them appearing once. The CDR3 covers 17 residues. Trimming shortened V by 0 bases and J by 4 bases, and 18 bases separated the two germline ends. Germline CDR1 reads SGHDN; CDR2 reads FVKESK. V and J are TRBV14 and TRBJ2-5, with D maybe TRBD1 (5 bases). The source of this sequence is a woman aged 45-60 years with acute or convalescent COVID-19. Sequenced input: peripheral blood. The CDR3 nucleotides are TGTGCCAGCAGCCAAGATGGGTCGGGCAGGGAAAGAGAGACCCAGTACTTC. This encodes CASSQDGSGRERETQYF. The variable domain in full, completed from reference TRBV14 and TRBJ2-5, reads EAGVTQFPSHSVIEKGQTVTLRCDPISGHDNLYWYRRVMGKEIKFLLHFVKESKQDESGMPNNRFLAERTGGTYSTLKVQPAELEDSGVYFCASSQDGSGRERETQYFGPGTRLLVL.